The entry below describes one T cell receptor beta chain. Its antigen remains unidentified. TCR beta CDR3 regions were amplified from RNA transcripts. First-round RT-PCR with HTBI primers amplified the TCR CDR3 region. A single record per CDR3 protein comes from TCRdb applying MiXCR to the multiplex PCR reads. The table has about 59,000 distinct CDR3 sequences, approximately 53% seen once. The sample comes from a study of T cells in Graves' hyperthyroidism and ophthalmopathy. General observations from the study: Ophthalmopathy got predicted by the model a median 6.5 months before its onset.

V lost 0 bases and J lost 7, with 16 bases in between. The CDR3 sequence is 15 residues long. The germline CDR1 and CDR2 sequences are SGHRS and YFSETQ. Lactation, pregnancy, other autoimmune disease or uncontrolled infection excluded patients. Source material for PBMCs was 9 to 10 ml fresh peripheral blood. The V gene is TRBV5-1, the J gene TRBJ1-1, with D unresolved. Sequencing used blood. This TCR was recovered from a woman in her fifties or sixties with Graves' ophthalmopathy. CDR3 coding DNA: TGCGCCAGCAGCTTGGCCAGGTGGGGAGAAGGTGAAGCTTTCTTT. The encoded protein is CASSLARWGEGEAFF.